This TCR beta chain originates from a study of beta chain features in type 1 diabetes. Of the isolated RNA, all was reverse transcribed, and so the sequenced material was expressed TCRB transcripts. Sequencing was performed with immunoSEQ multiplex PCR; in TCRdb, only in-frame clones are kept and a portion is missing. The sample carries fewer than 900,000 clones, 17% recorded once. The CDR3 has 16 residues. The germline V gene encodes CDR1 MNHNY and CDR2 SVGAGI (reference sequence). The V gene end was trimmed by 0 bases and the J gene end by 5 bases; junction bases not matched to a gene: 8. The specimen was naive CD4+ T cells from blood. The V and J genes are TRBV6-6 and TRBJ2-5, with 8 bases that match TRBD2. The sequence was collected from a woman under 30 in good health. For the CDR3, the DNA is TGTGCCAGCAGTTACTCGAGATCGCGGGGGGAGGAGACCCAGTACTTC. Residues: CASSYSRSRGEETQYF.